A selection of T cell receptor beta chains follows, all from one sample in a study of cytomegalovirus exposure and HLA in healthy donors. Here immunoSEQ multiplex PCR was the method, and the copy in TCRdb shows in-frame clones only, minus some. This table holds over 150,000 clones, over 60% found once. Specimen: PBMCs. The receptors derive from a woman aged 25 to 39 in good health and CMV-seronegative. Both conserved end residues are part of each CDR3. The D gene is left open where the match is weak. Size is stated for part of the rows, as once, few or many counts, or as a class when the clone is expanded.

d_gene	v_gene	j_gene	abundance	CDR3aa	CDR3nt
TRBD2	TRBV4-2	TRBJ2-2	.	CASSQASGGPAPNTGELFF	TGTGCCAGCAGCCAAGCTAGCGGGGGGCCCGCACCGAACACCGGGGAGCTGTTTTTT
.	TRBV15	TRBJ1-1	.	CATSRDLSPENTEAFF	TGTGCCACCAGCAGAGACTTATCCCCAGAGAACACTGAAGCTTTCTTT
TRBD1	TRBV4-1	TRBJ2-4	.	CASSQPGTGKNIQYF	TGCGCCAGCAGCCAACCCGGGACAGGGAAAAACATTCAGTACTTC
.	TRBV6-5	TRBJ2-7	.	CASSYVRGYEQYF	TGTGCCAGCAGTTACGTACGGGGCTACGAGCAGTACTTC
.	TRBV6-6	TRBJ2-1	.	CASSYYGARGEQFF	TGTGCCAGCAGTTACTACGGGGCGCGGGGTGAGCAGTTCTTC
TRBD1	TRBV28	TRBJ1-2	.	CASSRGQVNYGYTF	TGTGCCAGCAGCCGGGGACAGGTTAACTATGGCTACACCTTC
TRBD1	TRBV6-5	TRBJ2-5	once	CASTPGDRGHGQYF	TGTGCCAGCACCCCGGGGGACAGGGGGCACGGGCAGTACTTC
TRBD2	TRBV6-6	TRBJ2-2	few	CASSLLAGSTGELFF	TGTGCCAGCAGCCTTTTAGCGGGAAGCACCGGGGAGCTGTTTTTT
.	TRBV30	TRBJ2-7	.	CAWKVRGYEQYF	TGTGCCTGGAAGGTCAGGGGTTACGAGCAGTACTTC
TRBD1	TRBV5-1	TRBJ1-1	few	CASSSTTGGNTEAFF	TGCGCCAGCAGTTCAACGACAGGGGGGAACACTGAAGCTTTCTTT
TRBD1	TRBV28	TRBJ1-5	.	CASSPDRGDFSQPQHF	TGTGCCAGCAGTCCGGACAGGGGGGACTTTTCTCAGCCCCAGCATTTT
TRBD2	TRBV28	TRBJ2-3	.	CASRLAGYTDTQYF	TGTGCCAGCAGGTTAGCGGGGTACACAGATACGCAGTATTTT
.	TRBV10-1	TRBJ2-3	.	CASSDGPDTQYF	TGCGCCAGCAGTGATGGCCCAGATACGCAGTATTTT
.	TRBV11-2	TRBJ1-2	.	CASSSPGQTGGYGYTF	TGTGCCAGCAGCTCTCCGGGTCAGACAGGCGGCTATGGCTACACCTTC
.	TRBV4-3	TRBJ2-7	.	CASSQDTTYYTYEQYF	TGCGCCAGCAGCCAAGACACGACTTATTATACCTACGAGCAGTACTTC
.	TRBV7-6	TRBJ2-3	.	CASSRGLLDTQYF	TGTGCCAGCAGCCGGGGGTTGCTAGATACGCAGTATTTT
.	TRBV6-6	TRBJ1-3	.	CASSYPGSGEGNTIYF	TGTGCCAGCAGTTACCCCGGGAGCGGGGAAGGAAACACCATATATTTT
.	TRBV6-5	TRBJ1-2	once	CASSYAGQGLYGYTF	TGTGCCAGCAGCTACGCGGGTCAGGGACTCTATGGCTACACCTTC
.	TRBV11-2	TRBJ2-2	once	CASSPRMGGPGGELFF	TGTGCCAGCAGCCCCAGGATGGGGGGGCCTGGCGGGGAGCTGTTTTTT
.	TRBV11-2	TRBJ2-1	.	CASSRLEGVFDEQFF	TGTGCCAGCAGCCGACTCGAAGGGGTGTTTGATGAGCAGTTCTTC
TRBD1	TRBV5-1	TRBJ1-5	once	CASSIDRGSNQPQHF	TGCGCCAGCAGCATCGACAGGGGGAGCAATCAGCCCCAGCATTTT
TRBD2	TRBV2	TRBJ2-1	few	CASSEAGAGGPNEQFF	TGTGCCAGCAGTGAAGCCGGAGCGGGGGGGCCCAATGAGCAGTTCTTC
TRBD1	TRBV7-3	TRBJ1-1	.	CASSQTGGTEAFF	TGTGCCAGCAGCCAAACAGGGGGAACTGAAGCTTTCTTT
TRBD1	TRBV14	TRBJ2-1	.	CASSQRNSGQANNEQFF	TGTGCCAGCAGCCAAAGGAACTCGGGACAGGCGAACAATGAGCAGTTCTTC
TRBD1	TRBV19	TRBJ2-7	.	CASSIRQGAYEQYF	TGTGCCAGTAGTATCAGGCAGGGGGCGTACGAGCAGTACTTC
TRBD1	TRBV4-3	TRBJ2-7	.	CASSQDGGTGARLLYEQYF	TGCGCCAGCAGCCAAGATGGGGGCACAGGGGCCAGACTACTCTACGAGCAGTACTTC
.	TRBV28	TRBJ2-4	.	CASSGGEAGTKNIQYF	TGTGCCAGCAGTGGGGGAGAGGCGGGAACCAAAAACATTCAGTACTTC
.	TRBV29-1	TRBJ1-2	.	CSVGTGLYGYTF	TGCAGCGTTGGAACAGGGCTTTATGGCTACACCTTC
.	TRBV27	TRBJ2-3	.	CASSLSMGTLLSSDTQYF	TGTGCCAGCAGTTTATCGATGGGGACTCTGTTATCGTCAGATACGCAGTATTTT
TRBD1	TRBV6-5	TRBJ2-1	few	CASRTGPTEQFF	TGTGCCAGCAGGACAGGGCCCACTGAGCAGTTCTTC
.	TRBV7-6	TRBJ2-6	.	CASSLAVGRRGFTGANVLTF	TGTGCCAGCAGCTTAGCGGTAGGGAGGCGAGGGTTCACTGGGGCCAACGTCCTGACTTTC
TRBD2	TRBV30	TRBJ2-2	.	CAWSGLAGGLTGELFF	TGTGCCTGGAGTGGCCTAGCGGGAGGGTTGACCGGGGAGCTGTTTTTT
TRBD1	TRBV9	TRBJ2-2	once	CASSAGQLNTGELFF	TGTGCCAGCAGCGCGGGACAGCTGAACACCGGGGAGCTGTTTTTT
.	TRBV18	TRBJ1-2	.	CASSPESGNYGYTF	TGTGCCAGCTCACCGGAGTCTGGAAACTATGGCTACACCTTC
TRBD2	TRBV6-1	TRBJ2-2	.	CASSERLAGNTGELFF	TGTGCCAGCAGTGAAAGACTAGCGGGTAACACCGGGGAGCTGTTTTTT
TRBD2	TRBV7-3	TRBJ2-1	.	CASSLLGGGYNEQFF	TGTGCCAGCAGCTTACTGGGCGGGGGTTACAATGAGCAGTTCTTC
.	TRBV20-1	TRBJ2-7	once	CSASATGNQYF	TGCAGTGCTAGTGCAACAGGGAATCAGTACTTC
TRBD1	TRBV11-1	TRBJ2-3	.	CASSLADRGPTDTQYF	TGTGCCAGCAGCTTAGCGGACAGGGGACCCACAGATACGCAGTATTTT
.	TRBV5-1	TRBJ1-3	.	CASSAQASGNTIYF	TGCGCCAGCAGCGCACAGGCCTCTGGAAACACCATATATTTT
.	TRBV6-1	TRBJ1-1	once	CASSEPWSNREAFF	TGTGCCAGCAGTGAACCGTGGTCGAACAGAGAAGCTTTCTTT
TRBD1	TRBV7-9	TRBJ2-1	.	CSSSLGGTGSYNEQFF	TGTTCCAGCAGCTTAGGCGGGACAGGGTCCTACAATGAGCAGTTCTTC
.	TRBV28	TRBJ1-3	few	CASSVRVEGNTIYF	TGTGCCAGTTCTGTCAGGGTGGAAGGAAACACCATATATTTT
TRBD1	TRBV7-2	TRBJ1-5	.	CASSKGQVGQPQHF	TGTGCCAGCAGCAAAGGACAGGTCGGTCAGCCCCAGCATTTT
.	TRBV27	TRBJ2-7	once	CASSLGHSNEQYF	TGTGCCAGCAGTTTAGGACATTCAAACGAGCAGTACTTC
.	TRBV29-1	TRBJ1-6	once	CRDPGGARNSPLHF	TGCAGGGACCCGGGGGGCGCGCGAAATTCACCCCTCCACTTT
.	TRBV15	TRBJ2-1	.	CATSRDFSYNEQFF	TGTGCCACCAGCAGGGACTTTTCCTACAATGAGCAGTTCTTC